This T cell receptor (beta chain) was captured in a study of T cell responses to AZD1222 COVID-19 vaccine. General observations from the study: Clonal diversity may have been underestimated, and the donors were mostly white British, with more females than males.

The protocol was immunoSEQ multiplex PCR, while the TCRdb copy is restricted to in-frame clones and leaves out a portion. The sample has roughly 140,000 clones; roughly 88% are singletons. Comment on this clone: Its cognate antigen is unknown.

V lost 2 bases, J lost 5 bases, and 9 bases stayed unmatched. There are 16 residues in the CDR3. Germline-derived CDR1 and CDR2 are SGHTA and FQGTGA. This receptor was identified in an adult in good health. The chain carries TRBV7-3 and TRBJ2-1; 7 nucleotides line up with TRBD2. The material sequenced was peripheral blood, taken on day 0 of MenACWY control vaccination. CDR3 sequence reads: CASSLAQRDLHNEQFF. The CDR3 nucleotides read TGTGCCAGCAGCTTAGCCCAGCGGGATTTACACAATGAGCAGTTCTTC. Full variable domain (rest looked up from reference TRBV7-3 and TRBJ2-1): GAGVSQTPSNKVTEKGKYVELRCDPISGHTALYWYRQSLGQGPEFLIYFQGTGAADDSGLPNDRFFAVRPEGSVSTLKIQRTERGDSAVYLCASSLAQRDLHNEQFFGPGTRLTVL.